This T cell receptor beta chain was sequenced during a study of beta chain features in type 1 diabetes. Findings and caveats of the study: There was a moderate but significant shortening of TCRB CDR3s in all four CD4+ subsets of Type 1 diabetes patients.

The entirety of the isolated RNA underwent reverse transcription, so expressed TCRB transcripts were sequenced. Libraries were prepared by immunoSEQ multiplex PCR; TCRdb keeps only in-frame clonotypes and omits some of them. The table shows more than 120,000 clones, with approximately 13% occurring only once. Germline V gene sequence: CDR1 SQVTM, CDR2 ANQGSEA. V lost 6 bases to trimming and J lost 1 base, with 15 bases between them. The CDR3 is 14 amino acids. With regard to this clone: No antigen is known for it.

Sequenced input: central memory CD4+ T cells from blood. The chain recombines TRBV29-1 with TRBJ1-1; no firm D call. This receptor was identified in a man younger than 30 with type 1 diabetes. Here the CDR3 reads CSVKPRTSNTEAFF. The CDR3 DNA reads as TGCAGCGTGAAACCAAGGACCTCGAACACTGAAGCTTTCTTT.